The T cell receptor beta chain under discussion was sequenced for a study of T cell responses to AZD1222 COVID-19 vaccine. Study-wide results and limits: Reportedly, nearly half the spike-specific TCRs target unmutated variant regions. Females made up more of the donors, who were largely white British, and clonal diversity may have come out too low. Of the AZD1222 recipients, only 5 to 7 were seropositive at baseline. Repertoire sampling happened only post peak T cell response.

Produced via immunoSEQ multiplex PCR; TCRdb's table is partial and in-frame only. The profile covers about 97,000 clones, with approximately 90% appearing a single time and approximately 1.2% taken by the ten largest. On this clone itself: The target antigen is unknown. The same CDR3 arises from other DNA sequences in this sample as well.

The specimen comprised peripheral blood, sampled on day 0 of AZD1222 vaccination. The source of this sequence is an adult in good health.

This CDR3 reads CASSQGGTGYTF. In DNA form, the CDR3 reads TGTGCCAGCAGCCAAGGAGGGACCGGCTACACCTTC. This chain links TRBV3-1 (or the pseudogene TRBV3-2) with TRBJ1-2; possibly TRBD1 for D (5 bases). V lost 1 base and J 8 bases, leaving 8 bases between the germline ends. This CDR3 spans 12 amino acids. CDR1 is LGHDT, CDR2 YNNKEL, per germline (reference sequence).